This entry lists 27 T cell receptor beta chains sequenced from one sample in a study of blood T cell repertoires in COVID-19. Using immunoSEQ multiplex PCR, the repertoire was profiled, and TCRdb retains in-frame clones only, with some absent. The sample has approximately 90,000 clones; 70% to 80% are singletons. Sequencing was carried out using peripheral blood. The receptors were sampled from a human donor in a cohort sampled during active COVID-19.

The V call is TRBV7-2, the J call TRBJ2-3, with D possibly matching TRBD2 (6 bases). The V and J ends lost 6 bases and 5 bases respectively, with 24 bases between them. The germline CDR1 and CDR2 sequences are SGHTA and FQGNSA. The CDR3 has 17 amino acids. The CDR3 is CASRPSLGRERGDTQYF. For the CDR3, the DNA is TGTGCCAGCAGGCCATCCTTGGGACGGGAGCGTGGAGATACGCAGTATTTT.

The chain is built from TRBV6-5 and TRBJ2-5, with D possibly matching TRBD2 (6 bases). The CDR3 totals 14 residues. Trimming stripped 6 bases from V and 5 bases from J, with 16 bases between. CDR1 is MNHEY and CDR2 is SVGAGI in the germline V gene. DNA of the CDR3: TGTGCCAGCAGGCGGGCGGGGCCTCGGGAGACCCAGTACTTC. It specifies CASRRAGPRETQYF.

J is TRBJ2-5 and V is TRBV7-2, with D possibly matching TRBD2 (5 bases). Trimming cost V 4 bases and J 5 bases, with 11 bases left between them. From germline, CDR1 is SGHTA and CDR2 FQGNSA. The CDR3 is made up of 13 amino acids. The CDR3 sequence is CASSSSRLETQYF. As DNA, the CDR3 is TGTGCCAGCAGCTCTAGCAGACTGGAGACCCAGTACTTC.

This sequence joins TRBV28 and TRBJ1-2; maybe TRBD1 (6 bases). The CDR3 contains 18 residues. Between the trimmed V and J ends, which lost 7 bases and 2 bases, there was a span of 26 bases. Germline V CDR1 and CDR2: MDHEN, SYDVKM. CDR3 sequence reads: CASTRTGTPLAGNYGYTF. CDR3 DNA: TGTGCCAGCACAAGGACCGGGACACCATTAGCGGGGAACTATGGCTACACCTTC.

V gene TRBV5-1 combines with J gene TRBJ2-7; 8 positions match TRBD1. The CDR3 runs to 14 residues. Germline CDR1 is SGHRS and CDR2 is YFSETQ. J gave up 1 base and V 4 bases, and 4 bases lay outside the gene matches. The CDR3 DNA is TGCGCCAGCAGCATGGACAGGGATTCCTACGAGCAGTACTTC. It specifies CASSMDRDSYEQYF.

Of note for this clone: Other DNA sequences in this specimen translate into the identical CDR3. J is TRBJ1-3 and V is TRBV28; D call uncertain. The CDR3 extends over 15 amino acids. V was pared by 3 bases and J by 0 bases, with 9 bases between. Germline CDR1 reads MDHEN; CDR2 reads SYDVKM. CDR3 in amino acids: CASSFGGYSGNTIYF. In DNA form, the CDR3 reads TGTGCCAGCAGTTTCGGAGGGTACTCTGGAAACACCATATATTTT.

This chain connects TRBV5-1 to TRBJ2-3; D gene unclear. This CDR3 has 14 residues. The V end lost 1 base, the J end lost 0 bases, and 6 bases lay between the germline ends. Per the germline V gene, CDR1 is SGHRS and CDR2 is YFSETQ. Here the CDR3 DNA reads TGCGCCAGCAGCTTGACACCTAGCACAGATACGCAGTATTTT. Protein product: CASSLTPSTDTQYF.

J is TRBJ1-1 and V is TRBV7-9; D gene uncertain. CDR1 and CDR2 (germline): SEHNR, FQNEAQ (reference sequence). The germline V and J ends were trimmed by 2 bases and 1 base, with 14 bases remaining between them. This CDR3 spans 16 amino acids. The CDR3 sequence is CASSLWTGSWNTEAFF. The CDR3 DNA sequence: TGTGCCAGCAGCTTATGGACGGGGTCGTGGAACACTGAAGCTTTCTTT.

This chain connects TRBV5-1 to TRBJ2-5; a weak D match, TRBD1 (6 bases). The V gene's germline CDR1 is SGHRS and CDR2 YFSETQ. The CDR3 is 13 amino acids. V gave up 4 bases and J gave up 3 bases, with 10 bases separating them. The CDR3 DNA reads TGCGCCAGCAGCAGGGACATAGAAGAGACCCAGTACTTC. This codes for CASSRDIEETQYF.

The CDR3 DNA follows: TGTGCCAGCAGCTCAGATCCGGGACAGGGCTCAGATACGCAGTATTTT. This codes for CASSSDPGQGSDTQYF. The chain combines TRBV7-9 with TRBJ2-3; 9 nucleotides align to TRBD1. V lost 4 bases, J lost 4 bases, and 9 bases stayed unmatched. This CDR3 is 16 amino acids long. From germline, CDR1 is SEHNR and CDR2 FQNEAQ (reference sequence).

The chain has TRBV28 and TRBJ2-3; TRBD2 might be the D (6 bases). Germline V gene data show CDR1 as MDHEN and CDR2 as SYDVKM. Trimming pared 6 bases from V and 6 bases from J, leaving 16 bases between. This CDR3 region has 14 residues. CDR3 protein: CASSGGVLPDTQYF. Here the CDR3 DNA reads TGTGCCAGCAGCGGCGGGGTCCTCCCGGATACGCAGTATTTT.

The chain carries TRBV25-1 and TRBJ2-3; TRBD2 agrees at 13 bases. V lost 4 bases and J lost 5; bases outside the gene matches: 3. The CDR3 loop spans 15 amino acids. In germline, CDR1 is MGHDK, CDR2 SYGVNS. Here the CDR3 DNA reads TGTGCCAGCAGTGGACTAGCGGGAGGTGAAGATACGCAGTATTTT. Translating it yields CASSGLAGGEDTQYF. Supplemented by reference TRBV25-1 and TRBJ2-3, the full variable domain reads EADIYQTPRYLVIGTGKKITLECSQTMGHDKMYWYQQDPGMELHLIHYSYGVNSTEKGDLSSESTVSRIRTEHFPLTLESARPSHTSQYLCASSGLAGGEDTQYFGPGTRLTVL.

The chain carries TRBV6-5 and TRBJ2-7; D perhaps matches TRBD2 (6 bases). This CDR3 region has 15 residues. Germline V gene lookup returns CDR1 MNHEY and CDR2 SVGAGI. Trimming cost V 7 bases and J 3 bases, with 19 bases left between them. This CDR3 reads CASTLGGFINYEQYF. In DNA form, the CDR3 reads TGTGCCAGCACCTTAGGAGGGTTCATAAACTACGAGCAGTACTTC.

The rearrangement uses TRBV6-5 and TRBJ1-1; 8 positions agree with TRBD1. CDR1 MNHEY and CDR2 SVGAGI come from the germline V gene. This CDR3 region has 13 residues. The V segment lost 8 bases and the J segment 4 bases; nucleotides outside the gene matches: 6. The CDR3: CASQGARGTEAFF. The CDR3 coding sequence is TGTGCCAGCCAGGGGGCGAGGGGCACTGAAGCTTTCTTT.

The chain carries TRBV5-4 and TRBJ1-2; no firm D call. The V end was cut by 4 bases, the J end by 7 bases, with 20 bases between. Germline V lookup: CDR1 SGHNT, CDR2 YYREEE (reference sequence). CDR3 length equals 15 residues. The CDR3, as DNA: TGTGCCAGCAGCGCCCAAGTGGCGGGGTCCAGTGGCTACACCTTC. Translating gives CASSAQVAGSSGYTF.

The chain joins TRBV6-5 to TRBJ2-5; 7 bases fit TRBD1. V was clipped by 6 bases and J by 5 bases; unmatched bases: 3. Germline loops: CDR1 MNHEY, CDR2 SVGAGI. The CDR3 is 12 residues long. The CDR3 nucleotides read TGTGCCAGCAGGGGGACAGCGGAGACCCAGTACTTC. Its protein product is CASRGTAETQYF.

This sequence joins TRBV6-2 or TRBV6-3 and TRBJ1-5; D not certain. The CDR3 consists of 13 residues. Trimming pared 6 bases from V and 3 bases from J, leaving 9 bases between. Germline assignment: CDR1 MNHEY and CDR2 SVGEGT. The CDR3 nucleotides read TGTGCCAGCAGCATTCAGGACAATCAGCCCCAGCATTTT. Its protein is CASSIQDNQPQHF.

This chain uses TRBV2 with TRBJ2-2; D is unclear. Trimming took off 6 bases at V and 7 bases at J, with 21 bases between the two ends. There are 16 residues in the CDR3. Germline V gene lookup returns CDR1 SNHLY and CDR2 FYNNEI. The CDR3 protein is CASSLPKAIRVGELFF. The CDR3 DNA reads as TGTGCCAGCAGCCTCCCGAAAGCGATTCGGGTCGGGGAGCTGTTTTTT.

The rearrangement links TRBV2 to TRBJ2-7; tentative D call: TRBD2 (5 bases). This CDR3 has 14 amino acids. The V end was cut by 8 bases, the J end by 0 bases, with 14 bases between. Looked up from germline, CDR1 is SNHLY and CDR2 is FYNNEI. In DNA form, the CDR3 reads TGTGCCAGCGACGGCGGGCCGAGCTCCTACGAGCAGTACTTC. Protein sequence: CASDGGPSSYEQYF.

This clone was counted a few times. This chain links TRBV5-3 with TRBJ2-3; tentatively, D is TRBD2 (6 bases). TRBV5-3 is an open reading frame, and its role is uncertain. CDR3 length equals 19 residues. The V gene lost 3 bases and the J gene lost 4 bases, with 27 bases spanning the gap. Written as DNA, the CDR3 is TGTGCCAGAAGCTCCTGGGTTCGACCGGACGGAGGGGATCCAGATACGCAGTATTTT. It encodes CARSSWVRPDGGDPDTQYF.

CDR3 residues: CASSKEHIRQGTIYF. The DNA of the CDR3 is TGCGCCAGCAGCAAGGAGCACATTAGACAGGGCACCATATATTTT. The V gene is TRBV5-1, the J gene TRBJ1-3; 7 positions agree with TRBD1. The CDR3 extends over 15 amino acids. The V gene's germline CDR1 is SGHRS and CDR2 YFSETQ. Losses at the gene ends were 4 bases for V and 9 bases for J; bases not matched to a gene: 13.

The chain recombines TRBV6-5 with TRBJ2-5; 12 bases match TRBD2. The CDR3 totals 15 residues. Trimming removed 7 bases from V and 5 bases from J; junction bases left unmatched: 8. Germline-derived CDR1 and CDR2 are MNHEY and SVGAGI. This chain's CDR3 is CASTMTSGSVETQYF. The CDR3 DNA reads TGTGCCAGCACCATGACTAGCGGGAGTGTCGAGACCCAGTACTTC.

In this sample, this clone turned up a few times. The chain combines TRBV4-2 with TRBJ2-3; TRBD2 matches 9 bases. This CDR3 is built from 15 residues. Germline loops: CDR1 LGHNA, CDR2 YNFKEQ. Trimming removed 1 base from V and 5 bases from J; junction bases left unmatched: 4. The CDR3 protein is CASSQASGEGDTQYF. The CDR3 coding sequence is TGTGCCAGCAGCCAAGCTAGCGGGGAGGGAGATACGCAGTATTTT.

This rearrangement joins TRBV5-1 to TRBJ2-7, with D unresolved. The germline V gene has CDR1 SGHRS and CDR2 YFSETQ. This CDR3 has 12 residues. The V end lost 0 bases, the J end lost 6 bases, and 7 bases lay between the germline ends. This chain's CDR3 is CASSLVETEQYF. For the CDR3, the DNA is TGCGCCAGCAGCTTGGTGGAGACCGAGCAGTACTTC.

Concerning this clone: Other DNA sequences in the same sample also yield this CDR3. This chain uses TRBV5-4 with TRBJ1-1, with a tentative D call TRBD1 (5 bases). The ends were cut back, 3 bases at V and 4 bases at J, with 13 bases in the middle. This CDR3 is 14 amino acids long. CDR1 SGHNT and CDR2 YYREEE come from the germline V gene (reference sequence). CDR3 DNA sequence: TGTGCCAGCAGCTCGCAGGGTAGGGGCACTGAAGCTTTCTTT. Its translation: CASSSQGRGTEAFF.

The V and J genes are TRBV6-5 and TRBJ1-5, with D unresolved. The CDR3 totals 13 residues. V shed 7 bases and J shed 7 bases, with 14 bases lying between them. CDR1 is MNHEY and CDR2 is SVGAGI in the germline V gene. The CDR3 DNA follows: TGTGCCAGCATGATCAACAGCTGGCAGCCCCAGCATTTT. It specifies CASMINSWQPQHF.

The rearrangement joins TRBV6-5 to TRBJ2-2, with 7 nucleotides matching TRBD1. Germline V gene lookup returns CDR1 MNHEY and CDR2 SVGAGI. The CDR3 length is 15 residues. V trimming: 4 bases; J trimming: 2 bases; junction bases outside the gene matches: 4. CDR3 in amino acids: CASSSTGVNTGELFF. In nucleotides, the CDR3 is TGTGCCAGCAGTTCCACAGGGGTTAACACCGGGGAGCTGTTTTTT.